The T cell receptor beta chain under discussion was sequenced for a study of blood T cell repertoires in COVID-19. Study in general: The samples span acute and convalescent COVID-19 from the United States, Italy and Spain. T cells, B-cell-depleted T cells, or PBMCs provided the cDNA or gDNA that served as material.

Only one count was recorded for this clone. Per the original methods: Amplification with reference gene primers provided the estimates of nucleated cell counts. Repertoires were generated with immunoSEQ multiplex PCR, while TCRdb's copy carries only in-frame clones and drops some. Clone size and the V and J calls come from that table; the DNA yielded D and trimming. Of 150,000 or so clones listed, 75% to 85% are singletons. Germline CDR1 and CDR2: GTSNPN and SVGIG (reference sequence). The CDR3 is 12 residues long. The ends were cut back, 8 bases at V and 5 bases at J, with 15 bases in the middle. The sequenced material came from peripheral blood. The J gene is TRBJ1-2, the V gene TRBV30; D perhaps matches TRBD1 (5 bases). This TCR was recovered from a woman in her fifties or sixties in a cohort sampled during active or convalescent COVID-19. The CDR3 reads CALTQGGYGYTF. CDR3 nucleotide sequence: TGTGCCCTGACGCAGGGTGGGTATGGCTACACCTTC.